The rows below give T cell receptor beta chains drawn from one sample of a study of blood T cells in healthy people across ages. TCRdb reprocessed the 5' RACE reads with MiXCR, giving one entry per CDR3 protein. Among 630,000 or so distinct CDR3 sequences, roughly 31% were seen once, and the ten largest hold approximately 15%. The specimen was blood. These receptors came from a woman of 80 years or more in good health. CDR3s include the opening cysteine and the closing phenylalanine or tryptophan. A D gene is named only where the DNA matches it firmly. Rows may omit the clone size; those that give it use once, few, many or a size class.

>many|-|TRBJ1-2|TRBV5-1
TGCGCCAGCAGGACAGGACGCGCCGGCTACACCTTC
CASRTGRAGYTF
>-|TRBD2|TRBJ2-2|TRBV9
TGTGCCAGCAGCCCAACTAGCGGGGGGAACACCGGGGAGCTGTTTTTT
CASSPTSGGNTGELFF
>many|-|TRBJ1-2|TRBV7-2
TGTGCCAGCAGCCCGCTGGGGAGGGGGACCTATGGCTACACCTTC
CASSPLGRGTYGYTF
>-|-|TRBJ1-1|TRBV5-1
TGCGCCAGCAGCTTGGAGGACACGGGCGTCACTGAAGCTTTCTTT
CASSLEDTGVTEAFF
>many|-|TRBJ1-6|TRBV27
TGTGCCAGCAGTTTAATTCGACAGGCGGGATCACCCCTCCACTTT
CASSLIRQAGSPLHF
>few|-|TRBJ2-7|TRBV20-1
TGCAGTGCTAAAGGACACTTTAACAATGAGCAGTACTTC
CSAKGHFNNEQYF
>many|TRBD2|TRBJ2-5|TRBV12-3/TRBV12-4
TGTGCCAGCAGTTCTACTAGCGGGGGGTCGGGAGAGACCCAGTACTTC
CASSSTSGGSGETQYF
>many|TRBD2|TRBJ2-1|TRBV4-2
TGTGCCAGCAGCCTTAATGGGTGGACTAGCGGGGGAAGCAATGAGCAGTTCTTC
CASSLNGWTSGGSNEQFF
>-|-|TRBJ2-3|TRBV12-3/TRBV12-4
TGTGCCAGCAGTTTTCCGAGGGGATTGTTTAGTGCAGATACGGAGTATTTT
CASSFPRGLFSADTEYF
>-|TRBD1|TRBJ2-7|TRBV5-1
TGCGCCAGCAGCTTGGTAGGGGGCAGGGGAAAGGCCTACGAGCAGTACTTC
CASSLVGGRGKAYEQYF
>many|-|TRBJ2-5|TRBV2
TGTGCCAGCAGTGGAAAGGGGAGGTCGGGAGAGACCCAGTACTTC
CASSGKGRSGETQYF
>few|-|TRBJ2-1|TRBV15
TGTGCCACCAGCAGAGATTTCAGGGCTGAGCAGTTCTTC
CATSRDFRAEQFF
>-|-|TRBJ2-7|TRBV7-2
TGTGCCAGCAGCTTATGGTCAACTAGTACCTACGAGCAGTACTTC
CASSLWSTSTYEQYF
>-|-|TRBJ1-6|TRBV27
TGTGCCAGCAGTTTATCGATTAACGGGAATTCACCCCTCCACTTT
CASSLSINGNSPLHF
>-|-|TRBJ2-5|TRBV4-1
TGCGCCAGCAGCCAGGCCCCGACAGGGAGGGTGGAGACCCAGTACTTC
CASSQAPTGRVETQYF
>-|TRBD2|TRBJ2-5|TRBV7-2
TGTGCCAGCAGCCCTGGGACTACAAAAGAGACCCAGTACTTC
CASSPGTTKETQYF
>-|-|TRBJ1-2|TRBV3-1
TGTGCCAGCAGCCGAGGTTTGAACTATGGCTACACCTTC
CASSRGLNYGYTF
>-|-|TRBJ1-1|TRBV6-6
TGTGCCAGCAGTCCTCCCCGGGGCAGGGCTGAAGCTTTCTTT
CASSPPRGRAEAFF
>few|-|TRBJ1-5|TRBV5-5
TGTGCCAGCAGCTTGGATTTGTTTAGCAATCAGCCCCAGCATTTT
CASSLDLFSNQPQHF
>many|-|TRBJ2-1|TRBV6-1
TGTGCCATCGGGACCCCCTACAATGAGCAGTTCTTC
CAIGTPYNEQFF
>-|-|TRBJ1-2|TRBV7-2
TGTGCCAGCATCGACAGGCCCGGTGGCTATGGCGGCTACACCTTC
CASIDRPGGYGGYTF
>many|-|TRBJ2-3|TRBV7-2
TGTGCCAGCAGCTTACGGGGCCCGGCAGATACGCAGTATTTT
CASSLRGPADTQYF
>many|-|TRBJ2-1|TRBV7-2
TGTGCCAGCAGCCGTTATTTCCATGAGCAGTTCTTC
CASSRYFHEQFF
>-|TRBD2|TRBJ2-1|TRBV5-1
TGCGCCTGCAGCTTGGGGGGGGGAAAGACGTACAATGAGCAGTTCTTC
CACSLGGGKTYNEQFF
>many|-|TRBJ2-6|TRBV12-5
TGTGCTAGTGGTTTGGTAATTGGCTCTGGGGCCAACGTCCTGACTTTC
CASGLVIGSGANVLTF
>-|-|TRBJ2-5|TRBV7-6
TGTGCCAGCAGCACGGACACCCGACAAAGGACCCAAGAGACCCAGTACTTC
CASSTDTRQRTQETQYF
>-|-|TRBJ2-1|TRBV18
TGTGCCAGCTCACCGCAATTCGGTCAGAGATCCTACAATGAGCAGTTCTTC
CASSPQFGQRSYNEQFF
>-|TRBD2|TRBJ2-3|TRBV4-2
TGTACCAGCAGCCAAGACGGGGGGGCCACAGATACGCAGTATTTT
CTSSQDGGATDTQYF
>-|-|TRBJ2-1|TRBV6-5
TGTGCCAGCAGTTACTCGAGTGGGGCGCAGTTCTTC
CASSYSSGAQFF
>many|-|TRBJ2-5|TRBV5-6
TGTGCCAGCAGCTCAACAGCCCCAGGACAAGAGACCCAGTACTTC
CASSSTAPGQETQYF
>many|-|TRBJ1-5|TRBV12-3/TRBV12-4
TGTGCCAGCAGTCCGCAGGGACCCCCCAATCAGCCCCAGCATTTT
CASSPQGPPNQPQHF
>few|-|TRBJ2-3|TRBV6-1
TGTGCCAGTATTCCGGGACCCCTCCGGACAGATACGCAGTATTTT
CASIPGPLRTDTQYF
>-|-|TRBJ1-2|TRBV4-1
TGCGCCAGCAGCCAATTATCAGGGATCTCAGGCTACACCTTC
CASSQLSGISGYTF
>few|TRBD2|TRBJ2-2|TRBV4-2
TGTGCCAGCAGCCAAGAACTAGCGGGCACCGGGGAGCTGTTTTTT
CASSQELAGTGELFF
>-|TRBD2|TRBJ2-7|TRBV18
TGTGCCAGCTCACCGACTAGCGGGGGAGGGGTCTACGAGCAGTACTTC
CASSPTSGGGVYEQYF
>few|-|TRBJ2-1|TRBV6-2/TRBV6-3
TGTGCCAGCAGTTACTCCCTACAGGAGCAGTTCTTC
CASSYSLQEQFF
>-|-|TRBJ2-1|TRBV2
TGTGCCAGCAGTAATCCGAGGGGACGAACCTACGAGCAGTTCTTC
CASSNPRGRTYEQFF
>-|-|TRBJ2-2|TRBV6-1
TGTGCCAGCAGTGAAGGGCCGAACACCGGGGAGCTGTTTTTT
CASSEGPNTGELFF
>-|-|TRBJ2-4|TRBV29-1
TGCAGCGTTGAAGGATCACGGGGGGCGGGGAGAAACATTCAGTACTTC
CSVEGSRGAGRNIQYF
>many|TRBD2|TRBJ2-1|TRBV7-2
TGTGCCAGCAGCTTGAGGGGACTAGCGGGGGGGCGGAATGAGCAGTTCTTC
CASSLRGLAGGRNEQFF
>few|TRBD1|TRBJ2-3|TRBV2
TGTGCCAGCAGTCCTCGGACAGGGCGGGCAGATACGCAGTATTTT
CASSPRTGRADTQYF
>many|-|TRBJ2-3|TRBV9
TGTGCCAGCAGCCCCGAGACAGGGACTAGGGATACGCAGTATTTT
CASSPETGTRDTQYF
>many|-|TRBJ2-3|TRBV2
TGTGCCAGCAAAGTGGCGGATACTAGCACAGATACGCAGTATTTT
CASKVADTSTDTQYF
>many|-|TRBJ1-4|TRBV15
TGTGCCACCAGCAGGATGGGGGCTCCCAATGAAAAACTGTTTTTT
CATSRMGAPNEKLFF
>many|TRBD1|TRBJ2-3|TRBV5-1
TGCGCCAGCAGCGCGGGACAGGAAAGCCCGTATTTT
CASSAGQESPYF
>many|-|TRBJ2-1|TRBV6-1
TGTGCCAGCAGCCCCCTGGCTACGGGTGAGCAGTTCTTC
CASSPLATGEQFF
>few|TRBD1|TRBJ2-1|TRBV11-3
TGTGCCAGCAGCCCTTCAGGGGGTCAGGAGCAGTTCTTC
CASSPSGGQEQFF
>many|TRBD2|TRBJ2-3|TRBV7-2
TGTGCCAGCAGCTCCTCGAGCGGGGGACACGATACGCAGTATTTT
CASSSSSGGHDTQYF
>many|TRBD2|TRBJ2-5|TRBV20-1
TGCAGTGCTCCGGGACTAGCGTCCCAAGAGACCCAGTACTTC
CSAPGLASQETQYF
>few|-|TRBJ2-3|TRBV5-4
TGTGCCAGCAGTAGGGACGTGATTGATACGCAGTATTTT
CASSRDVIDTQYF
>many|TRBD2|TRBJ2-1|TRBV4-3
TGCGCCAGCAGCCAAGATGCCCGGGGGGGCTACAATGAGCAGTTCTTC
CASSQDARGGYNEQFF
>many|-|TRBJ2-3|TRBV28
TGTGCCAGCAGCTCTCCCGGGCCAGGTACGCAGTATTTT
CASSSPGPGTQYF
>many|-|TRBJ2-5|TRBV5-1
TGCGCCAGCTGCCGGGGGTGGCAAGAGACCCAGTACTTC
CASCRGWQETQYF
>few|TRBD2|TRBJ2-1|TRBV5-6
TGTGCCAGCAGCGCTCCCTTGGGGACTAGCAAGCGGTTCTTC
CASSAPLGTSKRFF